The rows below give T cell receptor beta chains drawn from one sample of a study of T cells in Graves' hyperthyroidism and ophthalmopathy. TCRdb ran MiXCR on the multiplex PCR reads and lists one entry per CDR3 protein. Altogether about 480,000 distinct CDR3 sequences are present, less than 25% being singletons, with the ten largest covering roughly 12%. Sequences were obtained from blood. The receptors stem from a woman in her 30s with Graves' ophthalmopathy. CDR3s include the opening cysteine and the closing phenylalanine or tryptophan. Fields, in order: D gene, J gene, clone size, V gene, CDR3 DNA, CDR3 protein. A D gene is named only where the DNA matches it firmly. For some rows the clone size is stated as once, few or many, or as a class when expanded; others skip it.

>NA|TRBJ1-1|once|TRBV28
TGTGCCAGCAGTTTATGGGTCGGGGCAGCTGAAACTTTCTTT
CASSLWVGAAETFF
>NA|TRBJ1-2|NA|TRBV27
TGTGCCAGCGGAAACAGGGCTACGAACTATGGCTACACCTTC
CASGNRATNYGYTF
>TRBD1|TRBJ2-5|many|TRBV6-1
TGTGCCAGCAGCCTGGGACAGGGGAGAGAGACCCAGTACTTC
CASSLGQGRETQYF
>NA|TRBJ2-7|many|TRBV27
TGTGCCAGCAGTTTTGAGTCCTCCTCCTACGAGCAGTACTTC
CASSFESSSYEQYF
>TRBD1|TRBJ2-7|many|TRBV25-1
TGTGCCAGCAGTGGGAGAGGTTGGGACAGGCCTTCCTACGAGCAGTACTTC
CASSGRGWDRPSYEQYF
>NA|TRBJ2-3|NA|TRBV25-1
TGTGCCAGCAGTTACTCAGGAGCAGCAGATACGCAGTATTTT
CASSYSGAADTQYF
>NA|TRBJ2-5|many|TRBV7-2
TGTGCCAGTAAGCCGGGAACGACAGACCAAGAGACCCAGTACTTC
CASKPGTTDQETQYF
>NA|TRBJ1-1|many|TRBV27
TGTGCCAGCAGTTTAAGGGGAGCCGGGCCTGAAGCTTTCTTT
CASSLRGAGPEAFF
>NA|TRBJ1-1|NA|TRBV7-3
TGTGCCAGCAGCTTAGAGGGTGCCACTGAAGCTTGCTTT
CASSLEGATEACF
>NA|TRBJ2-7|once|TRBV2
TGTGCCAGCAGCCCTGCGGGTAAACCCTACGAGCAGTACTTC
CASSPAGKPYEQYF
>NA|TRBJ2-7|NA|TRBV20-1
TGCAGTGCTTGGCGGGACCACGAGCAGTACTTC
CSAWRDHEQYF
>NA|TRBJ1-5|NA|TRBV6-1
TGTGCCAGCAGTGAAGCGGACCGAAGGCCCCAGCATTTT
CASSEADRRPQHF
>NA|TRBJ2-2|NA|TRBV6-1
TGTGCCAGCAGTGGGGCGAGCCCCGGGGAGCTGTTTTTT
CASSGASPGELFF
>NA|TRBJ2-6|many|TRBV3-1
TGTGCCAGCCAAACCACCTCTGGGGCCAACGTCCTGACTTTC
CASQTTSGANVLTF
>NA|TRBJ2-7|many|TRBV28
TGTGCCAGCAGCCCCGGACTCTCGAGGGAGCAGTACTTC
CASSPGLSREQYF
>NA|TRBJ1-2|many|TRBV10-3
TGTGCCATCAGTGAGTCGAGGCAGGGTGAAGGCTACACCTTC
CAISESRQGEGYTF
>TRBD1|TRBJ1-1|many|TRBV13
TGTGCCAGCAGCAAATATATCAGGGGGACGAACACTGAAGCTTTCTTT
CASSKYIRGTNTEAFF
>TRBD1|TRBJ1-1|many|TRBV12-3/TRBV12-4
TGTGCCAGCAGTTTCCGACAGGGGCCCGGCGCTGAAGCTTTCTTT
CASSFRQGPGAEAFF
>NA|TRBJ1-2|many|TRBV28
TGTGCCAGCAGTTTGGCCAGGGGCTATGGCTACACCTTC
CASSLARGYGYTF
>NA|TRBJ2-7|few|TRBV20-1
TGCAGTGCCGCACTAGTGCGCGTCGGCGAGCAGTACTTC
CSAALVRVGEQYF
>NA|TRBJ2-7|few|TRBV12-3/TRBV12-4
TGTGCCAGCCGCAAGGACACCAAGCCCTACGAGCAGTACTTC
CASRKDTKPYEQYF
>NA|TRBJ1-2|many|TRBV6-1
TGTGCCAGCAGCCACAGGGTCTATGGCTACACCTTC
CASSHRVYGYTF
>NA|TRBJ1-2|many|TRBV28
TGTGCCAGCAGCCCATCGACGTGGGGCGCTGGCTACACCTTC
CASSPSTWGAGYTF
>NA|TRBJ1-5|many|TRBV20-1
TGCAGTGCTAGGGCAATTTTGGATCAGCCCCAGCATTTT
CSARAILDQPQHF
>NA|TRBJ2-5|NA|TRBV28
TGTGCCAGCAGTCACCGATACCATGGGTACCAAGAGACCCAGTACTTC
CASSHRYHGYQETQYF
>TRBD2|TRBJ2-7|many|TRBV28
TGTGCCAGCAGTGGGACTAGCGGGGGGAGGAGCAACGAGCAGTACTTC
CASSGTSGGRSNEQYF
>TRBD1|TRBJ1-2|NA|TRBV11-1
TGTGCCAGCAGCTTAGATTATGGAGAGGGGGCTTATGGCTACACCTTC
CASSLDYGEGAYGYTF
>TRBD2|TRBJ2-7|many|TRBV6-4
TGTGCCAGCAGGGAGTCGGGACTAGCCCTGGGGGGAAAGGAGCAGTACTTC
CASRESGLALGGKEQYF
>NA|TRBJ2-5|many|TRBV5-1
TGCGCCAGCAGCTTGGAGTCAGCACAAGAGACCCAGTACTTC
CASSLESAQETQYF
>NA|TRBJ1-1|many|TRBV5-1
TGCGCCAGCAGCTTGGTCGGGACTTTCCTCGGAGACACTGAAGCTTTCTTT
CASSLVGTFLGDTEAFF
>NA|TRBJ1-6|few|TRBV20-1
TGCAGTGCTCCCTTTGTCCTAGGAGCGGTCGTCGGTTCACCCCTCCACTTT
CSAPFVLGAVVGSPLHF
>TRBD1|TRBJ1-1|NA|TRBV6-5
TGTGCCAGCAGTTACCGGCCAGGGGGGTTGACCACTGAAGCTTTCTTT
CASSYRPGGLTTEAFF
>NA|TRBJ1-2|few|TRBV18
TGTGCCAGCTCACCACAAGGGGGAGCTAACTATGGCTACACCTTC
CASSPQGGANYGYTF
>TRBD2|TRBJ2-1|few|TRBV2
TGTGCCAGCACCCGACTAGCGGGGACCTACAATGAGCAGTTCTTC
CASTRLAGTYNEQFF
>NA|TRBJ1-5|few|TRBV28
TGTGCCAGCAGTCGCTCGGACGGATATAGCAATCAGCCCCAGCATTTT
CASSRSDGYSNQPQHF
>NA|TRBJ1-2|NA|TRBV11-2
TGTGCCAGCAGCCGCACGGGAGACAATAACTATGGCTACACCTTC
CASSRTGDNNYGYTF
>NA|TRBJ1-5|NA|TRBV6-2/TRBV6-3
TGTGCCAGCAGGAAACATGCTAGCAATCAGCCCCAGCATTTT
CASRKHASNQPQHF
>TRBD1|TRBJ1-5|NA|TRBV27
TGTGCCAGCAGTTTATTCTTCGGGACAGGGAATGATCAGCCCCAGCATTTT
CASSLFFGTGNDQPQHF
>NA|TRBJ1-1|many|TRBV4-3
TGCGCCAGCAGCCAAGAGAGTACGGGAGGGAGCACTGAAGCTTTCTTT
CASSQESTGGSTEAFF
>TRBD1|TRBJ1-5|NA|TRBV12-3/TRBV12-4
TGTGCCAGCAGTTTCTCGGACAGGCCACCAGATCAGCCCCAGCATTTT
CASSFSDRPPDQPQHF
>NA|TRBJ2-5|many|TRBV7-2
TGTGCCAGCACCCCAGGGGTCAGGGAGACCCAGTACTTC
CASTPGVRETQYF
>TRBD1|TRBJ1-5|many|TRBV2
TGTGCCAGCAGTTGGACAGGGGCTAATCAGCCCCAGCATTTT
CASSWTGANQPQHF
>NA|TRBJ2-5|many|TRBV10-3
TGTGCCATCAGTGAGGGCCAAGAGACCCAGTACTTC
CAISEGQETQYF
>NA|TRBJ2-5|few|TRBV28
TGTGCCAGCAGTGGGTCGACGGAGACCCAGTACTTC
CASSGSTETQYF
>TRBD1|TRBJ1-2|NA|TRBV12-3/TRBV12-4
TGTGCCAGCAGGTCCGACAGGGCTTGGCATGGCTACACCTTC
CASRSDRAWHGYTF
>TRBD1|TRBJ2-7|many|TRBV9
TGTGCCAGCAGCAGGACAGGAGAGTACTTC
CASSRTGEYF
>NA|TRBJ2-5|few|TRBV20-1
TGCAGTGCTTCAAAGCCCCAAGTGCCAGAAGCGACCCAGTACTTC
CSASKPQVPEATQYF
>NA|TRBJ2-7|NA|TRBV12-3/TRBV12-4
TGTGCCAGCAGTTTAGACAGGGCCAACGAGCAGTACTTC
CASSLDRANEQYF
>NA|TRBJ1-1|many|TRBV5-1
TGCGCCAGCAGCTTGGAGGCGGGTAGCACTGAAGCTTTCTTT
CASSLEAGSTEAFF
>NA|TRBJ2-5|NA|TRBV12-3/TRBV12-4
TGTGCCAGCAGTTTCTTTTCCGACGCTGGGGAGACCCAGTACTTC
CASSFFSDAGETQYF
>TRBD1|TRBJ1-3|few|TRBV9
TGTGCCAGCAGCGACCTGGGACAGAGTCACACCATATATTTT
CASSDLGQSHTIYF
>TRBD1|TRBJ1-1|many|TRBV7-2
TGTGCCAGCAGCTTTCGACAGGGGAAGAACACTGAAGCTTTCTTT
CASSFRQGKNTEAFF
>TRBD1|TRBJ1-4|once|TRBV6-1
TGTGCCAGCAGCCCAGGACAGGGCGTCTTTGAAAAACTGTTTTTT
CASSPGQGVFEKLFF
>NA|TRBJ1-3|NA|TRBV19
TGTGCCAGTAGATCAGTTTACTCTGGAAACACCATATATTTT
CASRSVYSGNTIYF
>NA|TRBJ1-5|many|TRBV2
TGTGCCAGCAGTGGCGGAAGTAGCAATCAGCCCCAGCATTTT
CASSGGSSNQPQHF
>NA|TRBJ1-5|many|TRBV25-1
TGTGCCAGCAGTGACCGTATGGGCAATCAGCCCCAGCATTTT
CASSDRMGNQPQHF
>NA|TRBJ1-5|many|TRBV2
TGTGCCAGCAGTGGGGGTTCGGAGTACAGTCAGCCCCAGCATTTT
CASSGGSEYSQPQHF
>TRBD1|TRBJ1-2|many|TRBV12-3/TRBV12-4
TGTGCCAGCACGGGAGGGCTTGGGTCACAGGGGAACTATGGCTACACCTTC
CASTGGLGSQGNYGYTF
>TRBD2|TRBJ2-7|once|TRBV10-3
TGTGCCATCGGGCTAGCGGATTACGAGCAGTACTTC
CAIGLADYEQYF
>NA|TRBJ2-7|NA|TRBV13
TGTGCCAGCAGCAGCACTGGGACACGCGACTACGAGCAGTACTTC
CASSSTGTRDYEQYF